These 21 T cell receptor beta chains share one sample of origin, sequenced in a study of Ad26.COV2.S vaccination and SARS-CoV-2 variants. Here immunoSEQ multiplex PCR was the method, and the copy in TCRdb shows in-frame clones only, minus some. Of hundreds of thousands of clones in the sample, approximately 90% were seen once. Stated treatment: about 20 received Ad26.COV2.S at low or high dose, single or two shots; roughly 5 received placebo; per-sample allocation not given. Sampling was done on day 63 after the first vaccine or placebo injection. The specimen was peripheral blood, collected in a trial of Ad26.COV2.S vaccine versus placebo. These receptors all stem from a person aged 18-65 years who received the Ad26.COV2.S COVID-19 vaccine or a placebo.

This chain connects TRBV5-1 to TRBJ1-1; D is ambiguous. Trimming pared 0 bases from V and 3 bases from J, leaving 6 bases between. The CDR3 length is 13 residues. Germline loops: CDR1 SGHRS, CDR2 YFSETQ. CDR3 loop: CASSLGAYTEAFF. CDR3 in DNA: TGCGCCAGCAGCTTGGGCGCATACACTGAAGCTTTCTTT.

The chain joins TRBV18 to TRBJ2-1; 9 bases line up with TRBD1. This CDR3 is built from 16 residues. Germline assignment: CDR1 KGHSH and CDR2 LQKENI. J was trimmed by 0 bases and V by 3 bases; bases with no gene match: 3. CDR3 in DNA: TGTGCCAGCTCACCTGGGACAGGGAGCTCCTACAATGAGCAGTTCTTC. Translated, it gives CASSPGTGSSYNEQFF.

This chain joins TRBV7-3 and TRBJ1-1; D remains ambiguous. Deletions cut 5 bases from V and 1 base from J, with 11 bases between. This CDR3 comprises 14 residues. Germline-derived CDR1 and CDR2 are SGHTA and FQGTGA. The CDR3 nucleotides read TGTGCCAGCAGCCTGGACCCGGGGAACACTGAAGCTTTCTTT. This encodes CASSLDPGNTEAFF. The whole variable domain, filled in from reference TRBV7-3 and TRBJ1-1, reads GAGVSQTPSNKVTEKGKYVELRCDPISGHTALYWYRQSLGQGPEFLIYFQGTGAADDSGLPNDRFFAVRPEGSVSTLKIQRTERGDSAVYLCASSLDPGNTEAFFGQGTRLTVV.

V and J are TRBV5-1 and TRBJ1-4, with D maybe TRBD1 (6 bases). CDR1 SGHRS and CDR2 YFSETQ come from the germline V gene. The CDR3 has 14 residues. V lost 3 bases to trimming and J lost 4 bases, with 10 bases between them. The CDR3 region has the DNA TGCGCCAGCAGCTCGGACAGATTTAATGAAAAACTGTTTTTT. Protein: CASSSDRFNEKLFF.

V gene TRBV28 combines with J gene TRBJ1-1; 7 bases map to TRBD1. The CDR3 has 15 amino acids. Looked up from germline, CDR1 is MDHEN and CDR2 is SYDVKM. V shed 6 bases and J 1 base; nucleotides not matched to a gene: 8. The CDR3 DNA follows: TGTGCCAGCAGCTGGGACAGCCTAGGGAACACTGAAGCTTTCTTT. It codes for CASSWDSLGNTEAFF.

This chain links TRBV27 with TRBJ2-7; 14 bases are shared with TRBD2. V lost 2 bases, J lost 3 bases, and 6 bases stayed unmatched. The CDR3 consists of 17 residues. CDR1 MNHEY and CDR2 SMNVEV come from the germline V gene (reference sequence). CDR3 bases: TGTGCCAGCAGTTTAACGGGACTAGCGGGAGACTTCTACGAGCAGTACTTC. This codes for CASSLTGLAGDFYEQYF.

The CDR3 DNA reads as TGCAGTGCTAGTAAGAACACTGAAGCTTTCTTT. Its translation: CSASKNTEAFF. The V and J genes are TRBV20-1 and TRBJ1-1; D ambiguous. V was pared by 3 bases and J by 1 base, with 3 bases between. CDR3 length: 11 amino acids. Per germline, CDR1 DFQATT and CDR2 SNEGSKA (reference sequence).

The chain has TRBV5-6 and TRBJ2-3, with TRBD2 matching 7 bases. The V gene end was trimmed by 0 bases and the J gene end by 4 bases; junction bases not matched to a gene: 8. There are 16 residues in the CDR3. From germline, CDR1 is SGHDT and CDR2 YYEEEE. The CDR3 loop reads CASSLEGGSTPDTQYF. DNA for the CDR3: TGTGCCAGCAGCTTGGAGGGAGGGTCCACCCCAGATACGCAGTATTTT. Together with reference TRBV5-6 and TRBJ2-3, the CDR3 gives the full variable domain: DAGVTQSPTHLIKTRGQQVTLRCSPKSGHDTVSWYQQALGQGPQFIFQYYEEEERQRGNFPDRFSGHQFPNYSSELNVNALLLGDSALYLCASSLEGGSTPDTQYFGPGTRLTVL.

This clone showed up just a few times. The V and J genes are TRBV2 and TRBJ2-7; D is uncertain. The CDR3 is 15 amino acids. Per the germline V gene, CDR1 is SNHLY and CDR2 is FYNNEI. The V and J ends lost 2 bases and 6 bases respectively, with 17 bases between them. The CDR3 reads CASSESRRSYCEQYF. CDR3 nucleotides: TGTGCCAGCAGTGAATCGCGACGGTCCTACTGCGAGCAGTACTTC.

V gene TRBV3-1 (or the pseudogene TRBV3-2) combines with J gene TRBJ2-7, with TRBD2 matching 7 bases. CDR1 and CDR2 (germline): LGHDT, YNNKEL (reference sequence). V trimming: 5 bases; J trimming: 1 base; junction bases outside the gene matches: 11. The CDR3 has 16 residues. CDR3 residues: CASSSAGGRGSYEQYF. CDR3 DNA: TGTGCCAGCAGCTCCGCTGGCGGGAGAGGGTCCTACGAGCAGTACTTC.

This clone was observed a few times. V is TRBV6-1 and J is TRBJ2-1, with D possibly being TRBD2 (5 bases). CDR1 and CDR2 (germline): MNHNS, SASEGT. This CDR3 has 15 residues. Deletions cut 2 bases from V and 4 bases from J, with 12 bases between. CDR3 loop: CASSETGRPYNEQFF. In DNA form, the CDR3 reads TGTGCCAGCAGTGAAACGGGAAGACCGTACAATGAGCAGTTCTTC.

The chain carries TRBV7-2 and TRBJ1-3, with 7 positions matching TRBD1. The CDR3 totals 15 residues. The V gene end was trimmed by 5 bases and the J gene end by 3 bases; junction bases not matched to a gene: 7. Germline CDR1 and CDR2: SGHTA and FQGNSA. CDR3 nucleotide sequence: TGTGCCAGCAGCCTCGGGACAGCTTTTGGAAACACCATATATTTT. Amino acids: CASSLGTAFGNTIYF.

This clone was picked up one time. V usage is TRBV5-8 and J usage is TRBJ2-2; D might be TRBD1 or TRBD2, each matching 5 bases. This CDR3 contains 15 residues. With 4 bases removed from V and 1 base from J, the gap between germline ends came to 11 bases. Germline assignment: CDR1 SGHTS and CDR2 YDEGEE. The CDR3 DNA reads as TGTGCCAGCAGCCTAGGGACGGTGAACACCGGGGAGCTGTTTTTT. It yields the protein CASSLGTVNTGELFF.

This clone has only one observation. The V gene is TRBV2, the J gene TRBJ2-2, with unresolved D. V gave up 8 bases and J gave up 1 base, with 5 bases separating them. The CDR3 spans 12 residues. Looked up from germline, CDR1 is SNHLY and CDR2 is FYNNEI. CDR3 amino acids: CASVLNTGELFF. DNA of the CDR3: TGTGCCAGCGTTCTGAACACCGGGGAGCTGTTTTTT.

Comment on this clone: The sample carries other DNA sequences with the same CDR3. This rearrangement joins TRBV27 to TRBJ2-7; no firm D call. CDR1 is MNHEY, CDR2 SMNVEV, per germline (reference sequence). With 0 bases removed from V and 3 bases from J, the gap between germline ends came to 6 bases. CDR3 length: 13 amino acids. In DNA, the CDR3 is TGTGCCAGCAGTTTATCCTCAGGCTACGAGCAGTACTTC. Translation gives CASSLSSGYEQYF.

The chain employs TRBV30 and TRBJ2-7; D uncertain. Germline V gene sequence: CDR1 GTSNPN, CDR2 SVGIG (reference sequence). This CDR3 spans 13 amino acids. Deletions cut 4 bases from V and 6 bases from J, with 16 bases between. In nucleotides, the CDR3 is TGTGCCTGGACCGGAACGTCCTTCGTCGAGCAGTACTTC. Protein: CAWTGTSFVEQYF.

The chain carries TRBV7-2 and TRBJ2-3, with 7 bases fitting TRBD2. The CDR3 extends over 17 amino acids. The germline gives CDR1 SGHTA, CDR2 FQGNSA. Trimming at V came to 1 base and at J to 2 bases, leaving 9 bases not matched to a gene. DNA of the CDR3: TGTGCCAGCAGCTTAGACGGAGCTAGCGGATACACAGATACGCAGTATTTT. It encodes CASSLDGASGYTDTQYF.

The chain has TRBV3-1 (or the pseudogene TRBV3-2) and TRBJ2-1; no firm D call. Germline V lookup: CDR1 LGHDT, CDR2 YNNKEL (reference sequence). V was trimmed by 1 base and J by 9 bases, leaving 7 bases between them. The CDR3 covers 12 residues. CDR3 in amino acids: CASSQGSGEQFF. In nucleotides, the CDR3 is TGTGCCAGCAGCCAAGGCTCCGGTGAGCAGTTCTTC.

V is TRBV4-1 and J is TRBJ1-1; TRBD1 is a possible D gene (5 bases). The ends were cut back, 2 bases at V and 6 bases at J, with 19 bases in the middle. Germline V gives CDR1 MGHRA, CDR2 YSYEKL. CDR3 size: 16 residues. CDR3 coding DNA: TGCGCCAGCAGCCAACAACCTACCGGGGGGGACGCTGAAGCTTTCTTT. This sequence encodes CASSQQPTGGDAEAFF.

The chain joins TRBV18 to TRBJ1-2; D gene unclear. Germline CDR1 KGHSH, CDR2 LQKENI. This CDR3 is 14 amino acids long. The germline V and J ends were trimmed by 0 bases and 5 bases, with 10 bases remaining between them. In DNA form, the CDR3 reads TGTGCCAGCTCACCACCGTCGGGGAATTATGGCTACACCTTC. This sequence encodes CASSPPSGNYGYTF.

This chain links TRBV29-1 with TRBJ2-1; D may be TRBD1 (5 bases). Trimming shortened V by 8 bases and J by 5 bases, and 16 bases separated the two germline ends. The CDR3 has 13 residues. CDR1 and CDR2 from the germline V gene are SQVTM and ANQGSEA. The CDR3 DNA reads TGCAGCTCATCCCAGGGAAGGAACAATGAGCAGTTCTTC. Protein sequence: CSSSQGRNNEQFF.